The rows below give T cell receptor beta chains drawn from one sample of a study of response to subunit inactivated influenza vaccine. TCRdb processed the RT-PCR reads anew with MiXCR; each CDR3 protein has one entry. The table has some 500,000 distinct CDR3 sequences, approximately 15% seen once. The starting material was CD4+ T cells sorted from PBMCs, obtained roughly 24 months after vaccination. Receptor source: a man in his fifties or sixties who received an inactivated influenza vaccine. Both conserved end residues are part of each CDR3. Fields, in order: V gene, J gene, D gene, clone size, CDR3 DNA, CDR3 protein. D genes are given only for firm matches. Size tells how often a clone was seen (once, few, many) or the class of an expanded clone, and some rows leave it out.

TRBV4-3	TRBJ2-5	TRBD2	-	TGCGCCAGCAGCCAAGATCGGCCTAGCGGGGAAGAGACCCAGTACTTC	CASSQDRPSGEETQYF
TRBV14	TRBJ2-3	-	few	TGTGCCAGCAGCGAGCGGGTGGATACGCAGTATTTT	CASSERVDTQYF
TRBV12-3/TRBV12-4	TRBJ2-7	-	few	TGTGCCAGCAGTTTAGGTCTGGGGCGGTTGAGCTCCTACGAGCAGTACTTC	CASSLGLGRLSSYEQYF
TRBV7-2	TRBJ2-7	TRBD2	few	TGTGCCAGCAGCGGAGGGACTAGCGGGAAGGGGCAGTACTTC	CASSGGTSGKGQYF
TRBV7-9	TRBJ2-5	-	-	TGTGCCAGCAGCTTGGGGGCCTCCCGGGAGACCCAGTACTTC	CASSLGASRETQYF
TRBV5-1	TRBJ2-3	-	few	TGCGCCAGCAGCCTGGGGACGCCGAGCACAGATACGCAGTATTTT	CASSLGTPSTDTQYF
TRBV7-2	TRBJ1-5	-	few	TGTGCCAGCAGTTTGGACCCTAATCAGCCCCAGCATTTT	CASSLDPNQPQHF
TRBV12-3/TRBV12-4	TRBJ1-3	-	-	TGTGCCAGCAGTCGTACAGGGTTCTCTGGAAACACCATATATTTT	CASSRTGFSGNTIYF
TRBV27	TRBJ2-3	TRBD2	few	TGTGCCAGCAGTTTTTTGGGACTAGCCCGCACAGATACGCAGTATTTT	CASSFLGLARTDTQYF
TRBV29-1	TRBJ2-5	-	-	TGCAGCGTTCTGAGACAGCAACAAGAGACCCAGTACTTC	CSVLRQQQETQYF
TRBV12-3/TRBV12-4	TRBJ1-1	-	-	TGTGCCAGCCTCCGGGGGGCATCAAACACTGAAGCTTTCTTT	CASLRGASNTEAFF